This T cell receptor (beta chain) was documented in a study of T cell repertoires in cytomegalovirus infection. Study at large: Selected CMV epitopes included recently identified HLA-C-restricted ones as well as well-studied HLA-B-restricted ones.

TCRdb ran MiXCR on the reads and lists one entry per CDR3 protein. Among 680,000 or so distinct CDR3 sequences listed, approximately 33% were seen once. In this sample, this clonotype turned up many times. Its antigen remains unidentified. CDR1 is SGHTA and CDR2 is FQGNSA in the germline V gene. The V and J ends lost 3 bases and 8 bases respectively, with 17 bases between them. This CDR3 has 15 residues. The source is a human donor in good health (CMV status not recorded). Some clones in this sample may be carry-over from other donors' samples. Material: cultured PBMCs, obtained from culture after CMV antigen stimulation. J is TRBJ2-1 and V is TRBV7-2; D is unclear. The CDR3 DNA reads as TGTGCCAGCAGCTTGACCTCCGTCGGACGGGATGAGCAGTTCTTC. Its protein is CASSLTSVGRDEQFF.